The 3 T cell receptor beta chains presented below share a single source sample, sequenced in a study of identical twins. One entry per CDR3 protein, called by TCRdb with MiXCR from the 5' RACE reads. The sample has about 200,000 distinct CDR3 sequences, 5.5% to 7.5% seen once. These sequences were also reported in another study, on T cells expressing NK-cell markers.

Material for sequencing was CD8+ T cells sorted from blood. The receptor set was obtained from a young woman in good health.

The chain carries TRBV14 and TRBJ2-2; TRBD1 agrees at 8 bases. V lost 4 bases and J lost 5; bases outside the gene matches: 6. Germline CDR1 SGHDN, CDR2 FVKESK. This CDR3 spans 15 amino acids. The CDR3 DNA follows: TGTGCCAGCAGCCGCCGACAGGGGATGACCGGGGAGCTGTTTTTT. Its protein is CASSRRQGMTGELFF.

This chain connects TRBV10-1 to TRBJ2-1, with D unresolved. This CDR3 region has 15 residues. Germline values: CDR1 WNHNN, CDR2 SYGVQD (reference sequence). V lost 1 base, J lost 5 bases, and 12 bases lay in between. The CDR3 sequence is CASSEFRRADNEQFF. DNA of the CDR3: TGCGCCAGCAGTGAGTTTCGTCGGGCAGACAATGAGCAGTTCTTC.

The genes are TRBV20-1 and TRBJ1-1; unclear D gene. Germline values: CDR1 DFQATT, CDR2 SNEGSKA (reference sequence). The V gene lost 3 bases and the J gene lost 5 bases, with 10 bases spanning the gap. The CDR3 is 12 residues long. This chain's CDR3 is CSASMDGTEAFF. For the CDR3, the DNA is TGCAGTGCTAGCATGGACGGGACTGAAGCTTTCTTT.